The source of this T cell receptor (beta chain) is a study of response to subunit inactivated influenza vaccine. The CDR3 consists of 15 residues. Germline trimming cut 0 bases from V and 5 bases from J; bases unmatched to any gene: 9. Germline assignment: CDR1 DFQATT and CDR2 SNEGSKA (reference sequence). Broader study findings: It was the authors' suggestion that each seasonal influenza vaccination recruits few new T cells.

Notes on this clonotype: Its matching antigen is unknown.

Each CDR3 protein gets one entry after TCRdb re-called the RT-PCR reads with MiXCR. The data contain about 190,000 distinct CDR3 sequences, around an eighth of them singletons. Here the sequenced sample was CD8+ T cells sorted from PBMCs, taken roughly 5 days after vaccination. The chain is built from TRBV20-1 and TRBJ1-2, with TRBD1 matching 7 bases. The sequence derives from a man in his fifties who received an inactivated influenza vaccine. This chain's CDR3 is CSARDLRGLSYGYTF. CDR3 sequence (DNA): TGCAGTGCTAGAGATTTGAGGGGGCTTTCGTATGGCTACACCTTC.